Below, 27 T cell receptor beta chains from the same sample are listed, as sequenced in a study of early T cells in non-severe SARS-CoV-2 infection. TCRdb analysed the 5' RACE reads with MiXCR anew, one entry per CDR3 protein. Seen here are 45,000 to 55,000 distinct CDR3 sequences, about 10% observed once, and the top ten hold roughly 8%. Sequenced input: whole blood. These receptors originate from an adult who was a healthcare worker with PCR-confirmed SARS-CoV-2 infection or an uninfected control (not recorded which).

This clonotype has only a few counts. The chain links TRBV6-5 to TRBJ1-1; maybe TRBD1 (5 bases). Germline assignment: CDR1 MNHEY and CDR2 SVGAGI. The CDR3 covers 13 residues. Between the trimmed V and J ends, which lost 7 bases and 1 base, there was a span of 10 bases. CDR3 residues: CASTLTGNTEAFF. CDR3 sequence (DNA): TGTGCCAGCACCCTCACAGGGAACACTGAAGCTTTCTTT.

This clonotype was observed a handful of times. The chain joins TRBV14 to TRBJ2-7; TRBD1 matches at 7 bases. V was pared by 5 bases and J by 6 bases, with 7 bases of the junction left unmatched. In germline, CDR1 is SGHDN, CDR2 FVKESK. The CDR3 is 13 amino acids. CDR3 sequence (DNA): TGTGCCAGCAGCGCAGACAACAGGGGCGAGCAGTACTTC. Translating it yields CASSADNRGEQYF.

This clonotype has a count of ten or more. The genes are TRBV6-5 and TRBJ1-6; 7 nucleotides line up with TRBD1. From germline, CDR1 is MNHEY and CDR2 SVGAGI. CDR3 size: 14 residues. The V gene end was trimmed by 8 bases and the J gene end by 9 bases; junction bases not matched to a gene: 10. DNA of the CDR3: TGTGCCAGCGCCCGACAGGGAATCGGTTCACCCCTCCACTTT. Its translation: CASARQGIGSPLHF.

This clonotype has ten or more counts. CDR3 residues: CASAYEQYF. As DNA, the CDR3 is TGTGCCAGCGCCTACGAGCAGTACTTC. The rearrangement uses TRBV21-1 and TRBJ2-7. TRBV21-1 is termed a pseudogene. CDR3 length equals 9 residues.

This clonotype was seen ten or more times. This chain joins TRBV10-3 and TRBJ2-5; 9 positions agree with TRBD1. The CDR3 loop spans 15 amino acids. V was pared by 3 bases and J by 1 base, with 3 bases of the junction left unmatched. Germline values: CDR1 ENHRY, CDR2 SYGVKD. The CDR3 loop reads CAISDVTGGQETQYF. CDR3 in DNA: TGTGCCATCAGTGACGTGACAGGGGGCCAAGAGACCCAGTACTTC.

The chain couples TRBV27 to TRBJ1-2, with D unclear. CDR1 is MNHEY and CDR2 is SMNVEV in the germline V gene (reference sequence). The CDR3 sequence is 14 residues long. Trimming removed 4 bases at V and 0 bases at J, with 9 bases between. DNA of the CDR3: TGTGCCAGCAGTTCAATCAGCTCTAACTATGGCTACACCTTC. Translation gives CASSSISSNYGYTF.

This clonotype came up a few times. The chain couples TRBV9 to TRBJ2-3; D not certain. Germline-derived CDR1 and CDR2 are SGDLS and YYNGEE. V was clipped by 7 bases and J by 6 bases, with 15 bases between them. This CDR3 comprises 13 residues. This chain's CDR3 is CASSVAMGDTQYF. Written as DNA, the CDR3 is TGTGCCAGCTCCGTGGCAATGGGGGATACGCAGTATTTT.

This clonotype was recorded a few times. The chain recombines TRBV7-8 with TRBJ1-1; D remains ambiguous. The CDR3 is 13 residues long. CDR1 and CDR2 from the germline V gene are SGHVS and FQNEAQ. V lost 7 bases and J lost 4, with 13 bases in between. The CDR3 nucleotides read TGTGCCAGCAACCCCCTCAGTAGCACTGAAGCTTTCTTT. Amino acid sequence: CASNPLSSTEAFF.

This clonotype was picked up a small number of times. The CDR3: CASSFLAGETGELFF. CDR3 DNA sequence: TGTGCCAGCAGTTTTCTAGCGGGAGAGACCGGGGAGCTGTTTTTT. The V and J genes are TRBV12-3 or TRBV12-4 and TRBJ2-2, with 10 bases identical to TRBD2. This CDR3 spans 15 amino acids. V dropped 3 bases and J dropped 5; count of bases not matched to a gene: 3.

This clonotype came up many times. This CDR3 reads CASSHPTGPSTDTQYF. CDR3 sequence (DNA): TGTGCCAGCAGCCATCCGACAGGCCCTAGCACAGATACGCAGTATTTT. The chain is built from TRBV5-5 and TRBJ2-3; D may be TRBD1 (6 bases). V shed 4 bases and J shed 0 bases, with 15 bases lying between them. The CDR3 is 16 residues long. Germline V gives CDR1 SGHKS, CDR2 YYEKEE (reference sequence).

This clonotype was observed many times. The chain carries TRBV28 and TRBJ1-3; the D is unclear. Germline assignment: CDR1 MDHEN and CDR2 SYDVKM. Trimming stripped 5 bases from V and 3 bases from J, with 8 bases between. There are 13 residues in the CDR3. The CDR3 DNA reads TGTGCCAGCAGTCCCGGTCTTGGAAACACCATATATTTT. Translation: CASSPGLGNTIYF.

This clonotype showed up many times. CDR3 bases: TGTGCCAGCAGCCGAGGCGAGGTTCGGGGCGAGCAGTACTTC. Translation: CASSRGEVRGEQYF. The chain combines TRBV5-4 with TRBJ2-7; a weak D match, TRBD2 (5 bases). V lost 4 bases to trimming and J lost 6 bases, with 17 bases between them. In germline, CDR1 is SGHNT, CDR2 YYREEE (reference sequence). This CDR3 contains 14 residues. Combining the CDR3 with reference TRBV5-4 and TRBJ2-7 gives the whole variable domain ETGVTQSPTHLIKTRGQQVTLRCSSQSGHNTVSWYQQALGQGPQFIFQYYREEENGRGNFPPRFSGLQFPNYSSELNVNALELDDSALYLCASSRGEVRGEQYFGPGTRLTVT.

Many counts were recorded for this clonotype. The genes are TRBV30 and TRBJ1-1; D is perhaps TRBD1 (5 bases). This CDR3 contains 14 residues. V was cut by 3 bases and J by 1 base, with 12 bases left in between. CDR1 and CDR2 (germline): GTSNPN, SVGIG (reference sequence). CDR3 loop: CAWRGGLTNTEAFF. The CDR3 DNA follows: TGTGCCTGGAGGGGGGGATTGACGAACACTGAAGCTTTCTTT.

A few counts support this clonotype. The chain couples TRBV4-2 to TRBJ2-7; D is ambiguous. The CDR3 is 15 amino acids. The germline V gene has CDR1 LGHNA and CDR2 YNFKEQ. The ends were cut back, 0 bases at V and 0 bases at J, with 9 bases in the middle. CDR3 bases: TGTGCCAGCAGCCAAGAAGGATTCCCCTCCTACGAGCAGTACTTC. Its protein product is CASSQEGFPSYEQYF.

At least ten counts were recorded for this clonotype. This chain joins TRBV25-1 and TRBJ1-6, with a tentative D call TRBD1 (5 bases). Trimming stripped 3 bases from V and 0 bases from J, with 9 bases between. CDR1 is MGHDK and CDR2 is SYGVNS in the germline V gene. The CDR3 consists of 16 residues. The CDR3 region is CASSDRGSSYNSPLHF. The CDR3 coding sequence is TGTGCCAGCAGTGATCGGGGCAGCTCCTATAATTCACCCCTCCACTTT.

V usage is TRBV2 and J usage is TRBJ2-2, with a possible D match to TRBD1 (6 bases). The CDR3 totals 15 residues. Trimming shortened V by 7 bases and J by 1 base, and 13 bases separated the two germline ends. Per the germline V gene, CDR1 is SNHLY and CDR2 is FYNNEI. The CDR3 protein is CASISDRQNTGELFF. DNA of the CDR3: TGTGCCAGCATTTCGGACAGACAGAACACCGGGGAGCTGTTTTTT. The variable domain in full, completed from reference TRBV2 and TRBJ2-2, reads EPEVTQTPSHQVTQMGQEVILRCVPISNHLYFYWYRQILGQKVEFLVSFYNNEISEKSEIFDDQFSVERPDGSNFTLKIRSTKLEDSAMYFCASISDRQNTGELFFGEGSRLTVL.

This chain connects TRBV7-3 to TRBJ2-2, with 8 bases matching TRBD1. Germline CDR1 SGHTA, CDR2 FQGTGA. This CDR3 has 16 amino acids. J gave up 2 bases and V 4 bases, and 6 bases lay outside the gene matches. The CDR3 DNA is TGTGCCAGCAGCTCCATGGACAGGGCTAACACCGGGGAGCTGTTTTTT. Its protein is CASSSMDRANTGELFF. The full variable domain, its missing parts supplied by reference TRBV7-3 and TRBJ2-2, is GAGVSQTPSNKVTEKGKYVELRCDPISGHTALYWYRQSLGQGPEFLIYFQGTGAADDSGLPNDRFFAVRPEGSVSTLKIQRTERGDSAVYLCASSSMDRANTGELFFGEGSRLTVL.

This clonotype was observed many times. As DNA, the CDR3 is TGCAGTGGAGCGGGAGAAGGCGAGACCCAGTACTTC. Its translation: CSGAGEGETQYF. This chain connects TRBV20-1 to TRBJ2-5; TRBD2 agrees at 8 bases. Germline CDR1 is DFQATT and CDR2 is SNEGSKA (reference sequence). The CDR3 has 12 residues. V was clipped by 7 bases and J by 5 bases; unmatched bases: 6.

In this sample, this clonotype turned up a few times. CDR3 amino acids: CASSLEFSSGANVLTF. DNA of the CDR3: TGTGCCAGCAGCTTAGAATTCTCCTCTGGGGCCAACGTCCTGACTTTC. The chain uses TRBV7-2 and TRBJ2-6; D is unresolved. The CDR3 is 16 amino acids. The germline CDR1 and CDR2 sequences are SGHTA and FQGNSA. V was pared by 1 base and J by 0 bases, with 7 bases between.

This clonotype was observed many times. The V and J genes are TRBV20-1 and TRBJ1-5; weak D call: TRBD1 (5 bases). Germline assignment: CDR1 DFQATT and CDR2 SNEGSKA (reference sequence). There are 14 residues in the CDR3. Trimming cost V 5 bases and J 2 bases, with 13 bases left between them. The CDR3 loop reads CSAGGVLGNQPQHF. The CDR3 DNA sequence: TGCAGTGCTGGGGGGGTCCTGGGCAATCAGCCCCAGCATTTT.

Ten or more counts support this clonotype. This sequence joins TRBV27 and TRBJ2-3, with 12 bases identical to TRBD2. CDR1 and CDR2 (germline): MNHEY, SMNVEV (reference sequence). CDR3 length: 16 residues. V trimming: 4 bases; J trimming: 6 bases; junction bases outside the gene matches: 8. The CDR3 DNA follows: TGTGCCAGCAGTTCATCTAGCGGGAGGGCCGGGGATACGCAGTATTTT. This encodes CASSSSSGRAGDTQYF.

V gene TRBV10-3 combines with J gene TRBJ2-7; D uncertain. Germline assignment: CDR1 ENHRY and CDR2 SYGVKD. The CDR3 is 14 amino acids. With 0 bases removed from V and 5 bases from J, the gap between germline ends came to 11 bases. This chain's CDR3 is CAISESDEWHEQYF. The CDR3 nucleotides read TGTGCCATCAGTGAGTCTGACGAGTGGCACGAGCAGTACTTC.

Many counts were recorded for this clonotype. The chain employs TRBV4-1 and TRBJ1-1, with D unclear. Per the germline V gene, CDR1 is MGHRA and CDR2 is YSYEKL. This CDR3 is 15 amino acids long. V dropped 1 base and J dropped 4 bases, with 13 bases sitting between them. The CDR3 nucleotides read TGCGCCAGCAGCCAAGTGACGGCTATCACCACTGAAGCTTTCTTT. Residues: CASSQVTAITTEAFF.

CDR3: CSARKDYEQFF. In nucleotides, the CDR3 is TGCAGTGCTAGGAAGGACTATGAGCAGTTCTTC. The rearrangement joins TRBV20-1 to TRBJ2-1, with a tentative D call TRBD2 (5 bases). This CDR3 comprises 11 residues. V was pared by 3 bases and J by 8 bases, with 8 bases between. Germline V gene lookup returns CDR1 DFQATT and CDR2 SNEGSKA (reference sequence).

This clonotype was seen a few times. J is TRBJ2-7 and V is TRBV29-1; D not resolved. The V gene lost 6 bases and the J gene lost 0 bases, with 6 bases spanning the gap. Germline V gene data show CDR1 as SQVTM and CDR2 as ANQGSEA. The CDR3 sequence is 11 residues long. The CDR3 loop reads CSVADSYEQYF. As DNA, the CDR3 is TGCAGCGTAGCCGACTCCTACGAGCAGTACTTC.

The J gene is TRBJ2-3, the V gene TRBV12-5; possible D gene TRBD2, 5 bases. Trimming cost V 1 base and J 6 bases, with 11 bases left between them. The CDR3 consists of 14 residues. Germline V gene data show CDR1 as LGHNT and CDR2 as FRNRAP. CDR3 sequence: CASGLGAAADTQYF. For the CDR3, the DNA is TGTGCTAGTGGTTTGGGAGCGGCCGCCGATACGCAGTATTTT.

This clonotype was seen more than once but under ten times. V and J are TRBV5-5 and TRBJ2-7, with 7 bases fitting TRBD2. Germline V gene lookup returns CDR1 SGHKS and CDR2 YYEKEE (reference sequence). With V trimmed by 6 bases and J by 5 bases, 5 bases remained unmatched. The CDR3 is 12 amino acids. The CDR3 reads CASILGGNEQYF. The CDR3 region has the DNA TGTGCCAGCATCCTGGGGGGGAACGAGCAGTACTTC.